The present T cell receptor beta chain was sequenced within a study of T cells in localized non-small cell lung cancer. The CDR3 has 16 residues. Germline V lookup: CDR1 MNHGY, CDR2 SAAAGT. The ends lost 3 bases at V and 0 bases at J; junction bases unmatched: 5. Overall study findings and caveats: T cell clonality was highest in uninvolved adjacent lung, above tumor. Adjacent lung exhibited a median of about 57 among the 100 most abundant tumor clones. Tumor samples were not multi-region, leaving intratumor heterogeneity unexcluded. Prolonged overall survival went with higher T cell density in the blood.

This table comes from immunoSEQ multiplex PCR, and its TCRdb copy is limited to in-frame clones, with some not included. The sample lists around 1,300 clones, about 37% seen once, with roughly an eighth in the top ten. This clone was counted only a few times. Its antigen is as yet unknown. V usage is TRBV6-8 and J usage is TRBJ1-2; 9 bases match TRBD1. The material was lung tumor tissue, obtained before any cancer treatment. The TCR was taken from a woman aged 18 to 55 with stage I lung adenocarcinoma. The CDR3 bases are TGTGCCAGCAGTTATACAGGGGGCCAAGCTAACTATGGCTACACCTTC. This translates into CASSYTGGQANYGYTF.